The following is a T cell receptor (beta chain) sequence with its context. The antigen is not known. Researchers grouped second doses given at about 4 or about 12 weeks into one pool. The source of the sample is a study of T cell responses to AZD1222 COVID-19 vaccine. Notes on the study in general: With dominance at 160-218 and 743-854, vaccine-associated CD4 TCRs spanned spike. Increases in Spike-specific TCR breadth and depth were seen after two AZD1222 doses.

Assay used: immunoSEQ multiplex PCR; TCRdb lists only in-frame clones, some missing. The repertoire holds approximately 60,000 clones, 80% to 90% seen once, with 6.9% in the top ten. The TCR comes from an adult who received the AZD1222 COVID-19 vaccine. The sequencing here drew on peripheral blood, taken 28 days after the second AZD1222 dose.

The CDR3 is CASDAGSALHF. DNA of the CDR3: TGTGCCAGTGATGCGGGATCGGCCCTCCACTTT. The V gene is TRBV28, the J gene TRBJ1-6; D unresolved. The CDR3 totals 11 residues. The ends were cut back, 9 bases at V and 14 bases at J, with 14 bases in the middle. Germline V gene data show CDR1 as MDHEN and CDR2 as SYDVKM. Combining the CDR3 with reference TRBV28 and TRBJ1-6 gives the whole variable domain DVKVTQSSRYLVKRTGEKVFLECVQDMDHENMFWYRQDPGLGLRLIYFSYDVKMKEKGDIPEGYSVSREKKERFSLILESASTNQTSMYLCASDAGSALHFGNGTRLTVT.